There are many counts of the clone carrying this T cell receptor beta chain. This record belongs to a study of spatial heterogeneity in lung cancer. Per germline, CDR1 LGHNA and CDR2 YSLEER. The V and J ends lost 0 bases and 4 bases, in that order; junction bases with no gene match: 4. CDR3 length: 16 residues. TCRdb reprocessed the 5' RACE reads via MiXCR and lists one record per CDR3 protein. The repertoire consists of 75,000 to 85,000 distinct CDR3 sequences, with approximately 20% occurring once and the leading ten covering roughly 6.2%. Specified time point: sample taken at primary tumor resection. The authors sequenced whole RNA from tumor, nontumor lung or frozen PBMC without sorting. There were roughly 78 donors, all of them untreated patients with early-stage non-small cell lung cancer.

This sample comprised PBMCs, obtained at surgery. The clonotype originates from a male donor with early-stage non-small cell lung cancer. The genes are TRBV4-3 and TRBJ2-1; 9 bases fit TRBD1. CDR3 loop: CASSQEGQGWYNEQFF. The CDR3 DNA reads as TGCGCCAGCAGCCAAGAGGGACAGGGTTGGTACAATGAGCAGTTCTTC.